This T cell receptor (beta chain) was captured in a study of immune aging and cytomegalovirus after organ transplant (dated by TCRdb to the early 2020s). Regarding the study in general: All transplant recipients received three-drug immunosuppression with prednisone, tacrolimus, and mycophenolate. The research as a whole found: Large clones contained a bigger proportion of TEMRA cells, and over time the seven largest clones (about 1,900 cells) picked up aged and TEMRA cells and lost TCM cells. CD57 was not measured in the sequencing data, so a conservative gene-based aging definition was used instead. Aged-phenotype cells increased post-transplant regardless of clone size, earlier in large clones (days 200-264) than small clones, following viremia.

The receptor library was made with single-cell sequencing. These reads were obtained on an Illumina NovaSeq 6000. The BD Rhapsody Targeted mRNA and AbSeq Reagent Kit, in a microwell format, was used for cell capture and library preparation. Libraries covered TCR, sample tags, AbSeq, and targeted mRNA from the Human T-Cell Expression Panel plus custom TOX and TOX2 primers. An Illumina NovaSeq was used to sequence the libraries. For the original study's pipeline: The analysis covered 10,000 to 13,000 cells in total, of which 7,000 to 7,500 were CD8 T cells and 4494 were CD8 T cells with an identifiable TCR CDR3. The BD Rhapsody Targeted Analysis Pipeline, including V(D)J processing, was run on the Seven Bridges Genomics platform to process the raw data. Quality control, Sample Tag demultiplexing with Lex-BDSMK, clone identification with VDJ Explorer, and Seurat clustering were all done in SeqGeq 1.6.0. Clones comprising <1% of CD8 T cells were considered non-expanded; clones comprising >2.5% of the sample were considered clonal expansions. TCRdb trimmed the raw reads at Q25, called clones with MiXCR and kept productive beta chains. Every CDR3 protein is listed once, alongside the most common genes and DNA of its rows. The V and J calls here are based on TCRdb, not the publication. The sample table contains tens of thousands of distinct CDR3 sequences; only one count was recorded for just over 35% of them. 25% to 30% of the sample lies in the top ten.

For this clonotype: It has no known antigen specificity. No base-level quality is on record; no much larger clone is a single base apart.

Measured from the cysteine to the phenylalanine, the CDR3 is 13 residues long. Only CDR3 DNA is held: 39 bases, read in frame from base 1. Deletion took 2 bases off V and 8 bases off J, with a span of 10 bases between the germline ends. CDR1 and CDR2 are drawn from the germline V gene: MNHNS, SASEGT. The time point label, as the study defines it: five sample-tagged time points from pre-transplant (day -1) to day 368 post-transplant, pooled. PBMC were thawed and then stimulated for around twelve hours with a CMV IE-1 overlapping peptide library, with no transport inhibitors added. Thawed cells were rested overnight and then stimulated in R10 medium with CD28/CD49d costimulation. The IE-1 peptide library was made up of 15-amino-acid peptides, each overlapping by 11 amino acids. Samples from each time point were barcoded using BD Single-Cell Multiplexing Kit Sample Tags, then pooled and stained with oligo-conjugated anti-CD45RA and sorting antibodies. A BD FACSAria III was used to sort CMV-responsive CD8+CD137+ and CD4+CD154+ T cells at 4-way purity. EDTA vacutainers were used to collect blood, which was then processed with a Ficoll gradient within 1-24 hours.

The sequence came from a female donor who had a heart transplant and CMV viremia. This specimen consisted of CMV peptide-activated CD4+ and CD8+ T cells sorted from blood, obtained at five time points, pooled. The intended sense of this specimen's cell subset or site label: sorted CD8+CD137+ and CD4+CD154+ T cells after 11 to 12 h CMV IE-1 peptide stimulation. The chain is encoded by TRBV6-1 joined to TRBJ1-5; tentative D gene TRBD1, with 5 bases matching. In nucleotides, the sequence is TGTGCCAGCAGTGAACAAGGGACGGAGCCCCAGCATTTT. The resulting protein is CASSEQGTEPQHF.